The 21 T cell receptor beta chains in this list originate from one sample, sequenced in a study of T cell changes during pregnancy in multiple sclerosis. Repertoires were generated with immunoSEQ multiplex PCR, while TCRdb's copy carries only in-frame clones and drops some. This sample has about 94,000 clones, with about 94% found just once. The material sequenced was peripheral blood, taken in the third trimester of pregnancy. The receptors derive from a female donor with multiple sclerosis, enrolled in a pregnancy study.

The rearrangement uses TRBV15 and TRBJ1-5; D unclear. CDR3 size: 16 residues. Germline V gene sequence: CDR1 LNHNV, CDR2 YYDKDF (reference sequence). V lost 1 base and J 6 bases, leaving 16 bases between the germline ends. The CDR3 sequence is CATSRVESASGQPQHF. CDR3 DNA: TGTGCCACCAGCAGAGTTGAGAGTGCAAGCGGTCAGCCCCAGCATTTT.

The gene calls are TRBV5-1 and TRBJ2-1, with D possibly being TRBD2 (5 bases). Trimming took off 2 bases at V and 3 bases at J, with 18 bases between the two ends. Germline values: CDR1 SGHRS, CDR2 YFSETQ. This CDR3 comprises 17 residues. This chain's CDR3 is CASSLTRDSPYYNEQFF. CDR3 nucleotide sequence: TGCGCCAGCAGCTTAACACGGGATTCCCCGTACTACAATGAGCAGTTCTTC.

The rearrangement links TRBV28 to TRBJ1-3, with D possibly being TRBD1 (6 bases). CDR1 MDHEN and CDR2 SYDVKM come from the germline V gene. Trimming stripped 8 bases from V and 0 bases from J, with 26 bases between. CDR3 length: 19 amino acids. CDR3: CASLSPRLTGHSSGNTIYF. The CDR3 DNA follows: TGTGCCAGCCTCTCACCCCGCCTCACAGGGCACAGCTCTGGAAACACCATATATTTT. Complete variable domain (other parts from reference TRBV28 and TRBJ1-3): DVKVTQSSRYLVKRTGEKVFLECVQDMDHENMFWYRQDPGLGLRLIYFSYDVKMKEKGDIPEGYSVSREKKERFSLILESASTNQTSMYLCASLSPRLTGHSSGNTIYFGEGSWLTVV.

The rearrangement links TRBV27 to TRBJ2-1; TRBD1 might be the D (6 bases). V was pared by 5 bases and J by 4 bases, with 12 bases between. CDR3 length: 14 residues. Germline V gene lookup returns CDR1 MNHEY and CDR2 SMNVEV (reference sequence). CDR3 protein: CASSQLQGYNEQFF. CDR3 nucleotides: TGTGCCAGCAGTCAATTACAGGGATACAATGAGCAGTTCTTC.

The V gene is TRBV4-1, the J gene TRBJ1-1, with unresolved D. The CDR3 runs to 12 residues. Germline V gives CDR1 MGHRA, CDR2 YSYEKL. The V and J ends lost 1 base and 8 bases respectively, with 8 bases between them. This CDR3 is CASSQGRGEAFF. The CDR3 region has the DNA TGCGCCAGCAGCCAAGGTCGAGGGGAAGCTTTCTTT.

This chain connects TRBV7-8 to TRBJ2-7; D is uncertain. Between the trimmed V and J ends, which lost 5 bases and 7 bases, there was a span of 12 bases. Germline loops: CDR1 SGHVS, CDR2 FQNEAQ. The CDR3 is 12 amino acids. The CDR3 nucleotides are TGTGCCAGCAGCAATTCCCGAGCGGAGCAGTACTTC. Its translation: CASSNSRAEQYF.

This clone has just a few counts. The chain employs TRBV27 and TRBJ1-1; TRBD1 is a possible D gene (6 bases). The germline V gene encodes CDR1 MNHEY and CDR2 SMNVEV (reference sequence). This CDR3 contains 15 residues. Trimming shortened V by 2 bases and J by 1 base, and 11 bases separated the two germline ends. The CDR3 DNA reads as TGTGCCAGCAGTTTAAACAGGGTTGCGAACACTGAAGCTTTCTTT. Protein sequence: CASSLNRVANTEAFF.

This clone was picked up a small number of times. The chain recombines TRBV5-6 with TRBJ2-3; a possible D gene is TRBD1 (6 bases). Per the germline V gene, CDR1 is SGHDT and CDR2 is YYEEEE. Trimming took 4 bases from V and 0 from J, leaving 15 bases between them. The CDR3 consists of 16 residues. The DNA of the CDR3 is TGTGCCAGCAGCCCTGGGTGGGGGCGTAGCACAGATACGCAGTATTTT. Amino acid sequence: CASSPGWGRSTDTQYF.

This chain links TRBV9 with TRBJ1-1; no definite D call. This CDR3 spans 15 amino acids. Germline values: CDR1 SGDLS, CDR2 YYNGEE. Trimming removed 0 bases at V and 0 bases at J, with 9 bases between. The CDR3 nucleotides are TGTGCCAGCAGCGTAGGAGGCCGGATGAACACTGAAGCTTTCTTT. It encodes CASSVGGRMNTEAFF. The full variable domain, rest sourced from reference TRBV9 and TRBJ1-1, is DSGVTQTPKHLITATGQRVTLRCSPRSGDLSVYWYQQSLDQGLQFLIQYYNGEERAKGNILERFSAQQFPDLHSELNLSSLELGDSALYFCASSVGGRMNTEAFFGQGTRLTVV.

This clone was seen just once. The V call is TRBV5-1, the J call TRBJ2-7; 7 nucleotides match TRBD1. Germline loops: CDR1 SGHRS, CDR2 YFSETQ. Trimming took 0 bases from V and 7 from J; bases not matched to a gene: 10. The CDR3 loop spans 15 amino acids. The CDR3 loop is CASSLAPPDRVEQYF. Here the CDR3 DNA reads TGCGCCAGCAGCTTGGCCCCCCCTGACAGGGTTGAGCAGTACTTC.

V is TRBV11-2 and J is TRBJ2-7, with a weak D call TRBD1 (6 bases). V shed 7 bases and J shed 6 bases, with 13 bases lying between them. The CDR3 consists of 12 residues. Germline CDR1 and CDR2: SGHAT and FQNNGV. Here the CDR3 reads CASTNTGSEQYF. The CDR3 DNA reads TGTGCCAGCACCAATACAGGGTCCGAGCAGTACTTC.

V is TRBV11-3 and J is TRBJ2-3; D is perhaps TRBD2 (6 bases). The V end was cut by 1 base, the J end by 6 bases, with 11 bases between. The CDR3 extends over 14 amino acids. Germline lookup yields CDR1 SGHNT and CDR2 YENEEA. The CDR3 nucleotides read TGTGCCAGCAGCTTAGGAGGAGGGCCGGATACGCAGTATTTT. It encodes CASSLGGGPDTQYF.

This chain's CDR3 is CASSLLGEGKNLHEQYF. The DNA for the CDR3 is TGCGCCAGCAGCTTGTTGGGGGAGGGGAAAAATTTACACGAGCAGTACTTC. The genes are TRBV5-1 and TRBJ2-7, with 7 positions matching TRBD2. CDR1 and CDR2 from the germline V gene are SGHRS and YFSETQ. Trimming cost V 1 base and J 5 bases; bases outside gene matches: 15. The CDR3 is 17 residues long.

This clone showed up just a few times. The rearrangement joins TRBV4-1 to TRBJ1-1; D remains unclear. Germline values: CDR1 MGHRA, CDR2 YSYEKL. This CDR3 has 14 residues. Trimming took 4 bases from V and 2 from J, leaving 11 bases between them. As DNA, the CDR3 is TGCGCCAGCAGCCCCCCCGAGGGTAACACTGAAGCTTTCTTT. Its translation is CASSPPEGNTEAFF.

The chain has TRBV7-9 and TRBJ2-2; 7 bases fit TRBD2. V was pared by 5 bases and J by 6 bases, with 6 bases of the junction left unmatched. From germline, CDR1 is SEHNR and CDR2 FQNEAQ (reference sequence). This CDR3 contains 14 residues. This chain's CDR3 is CASSDRLAAGELFF. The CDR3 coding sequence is TGTGCCAGCAGCGATAGACTAGCTGCCGGGGAGCTGTTTTTT.

CDR3: CASSQVQGSKEQYF. The CDR3 nucleotides read TGCGCCAGCAGCCAAGTCCAGGGCTCGAAAGAGCAGTACTTC. The rearrangement links TRBV4-1 to TRBJ2-7; D might be TRBD1 (5 bases). The length of the CDR3 is 14 residues. The germline CDR1 and CDR2 sequences are MGHRA and YSYEKL. Trimming shortened V by 1 base and J by 7 bases, and 14 bases separated the two germline ends.

The CDR3 region is CASLGGVGSYEQYF. The CDR3 DNA reads as TGTGCCAGCCTGGGGGGGGTCGGTTCCTACGAGCAGTACTTC. The chain recombines TRBV5-5 with TRBJ2-7; TRBD2 matches at 7 bases. The CDR3 length is 14 residues. Germline CDR1 reads SGHKS; CDR2 reads YYEKEE (reference sequence). V was pared by 7 bases and J by 1 base, with 8 bases of the junction left unmatched.

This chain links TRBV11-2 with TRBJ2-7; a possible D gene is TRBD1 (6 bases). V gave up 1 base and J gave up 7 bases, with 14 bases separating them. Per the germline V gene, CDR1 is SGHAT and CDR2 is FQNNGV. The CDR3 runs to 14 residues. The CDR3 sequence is CASSLVGGSKEQYF. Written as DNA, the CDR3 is TGTGCCAGCAGCTTAGTAGGGGGTTCTAAAGAGCAGTACTTC.

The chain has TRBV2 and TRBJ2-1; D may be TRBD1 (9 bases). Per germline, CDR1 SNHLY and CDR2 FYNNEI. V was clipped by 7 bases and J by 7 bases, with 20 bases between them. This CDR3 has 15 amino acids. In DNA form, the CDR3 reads TGTGCCAGCATCTCGGGGGGGACAGGGAGGAATGAGCAGTTCTTC. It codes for CASISGGTGRNEQFF.

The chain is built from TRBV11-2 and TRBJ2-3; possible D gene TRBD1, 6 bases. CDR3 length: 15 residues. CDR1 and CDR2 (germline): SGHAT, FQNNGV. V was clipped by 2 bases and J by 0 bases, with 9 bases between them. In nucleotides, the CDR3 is TGTGCCAGCAGCTTAACAGGGTATAGCACAGATACGCAGTATTTT. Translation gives CASSLTGYSTDTQYF.

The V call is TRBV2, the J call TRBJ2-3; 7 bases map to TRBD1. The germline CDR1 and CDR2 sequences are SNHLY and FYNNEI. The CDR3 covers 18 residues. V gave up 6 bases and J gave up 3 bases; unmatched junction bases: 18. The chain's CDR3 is CASSYRGESLGLTDTQYF. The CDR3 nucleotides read TGTGCCAGCAGCTACAGGGGAGAATCCTTGGGTCTTACAGATACGCAGTATTTT.